This T cell receptor beta chain was recovered during a study of blood T cell repertoires in COVID-19. Germline V gene sequence: CDR1 SGHVS, CDR2 FNYEAQ. This CDR3 is 15 amino acids long. Deletions cut 3 bases from V and 7 bases from J, with 16 bases between. Study processing details: The authors estimated nucleated cell counts from reference gene primer amplification. Method: immunoSEQ multiplex PCR; TCRdb's copy keeps in-frame clones and lacks some. V and J calls and clone size are copied from that table; D and trimming were computed from the DNA. Of 150,000 to 200,000 clones in the sample, around 83% are singletons; the top ten hold 6.5% to 8.5%.

This receptor was taken from a woman aged 70-85 years with COVID-19, enrolled during active disease. The V gene is TRBV7-6, the J gene TRBJ1-5; possibly TRBD1 for D (6 bases). The sequencing input was peripheral blood. This CDR3 is CASSFAPGEGQPQHF. DNA of the CDR3: TGTGCCAGCAGCTTTGCCCCAGGGGAGGGGCAGCCCCAGCATTTT.